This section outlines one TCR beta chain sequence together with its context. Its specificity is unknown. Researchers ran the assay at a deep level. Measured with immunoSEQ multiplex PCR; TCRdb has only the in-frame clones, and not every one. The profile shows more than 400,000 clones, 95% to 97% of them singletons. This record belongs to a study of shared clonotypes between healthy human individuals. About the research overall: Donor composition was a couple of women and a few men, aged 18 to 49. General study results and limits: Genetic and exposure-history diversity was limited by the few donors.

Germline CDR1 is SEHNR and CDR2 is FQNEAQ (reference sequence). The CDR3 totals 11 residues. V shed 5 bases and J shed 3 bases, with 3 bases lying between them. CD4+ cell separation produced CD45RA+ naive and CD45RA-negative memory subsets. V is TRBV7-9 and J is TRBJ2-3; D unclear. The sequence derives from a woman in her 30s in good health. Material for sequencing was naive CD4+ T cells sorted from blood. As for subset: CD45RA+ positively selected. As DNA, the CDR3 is TGTGCCAGCAGCGATACAGATACGCAGTATTTT. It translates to CASSDTDTQYF.